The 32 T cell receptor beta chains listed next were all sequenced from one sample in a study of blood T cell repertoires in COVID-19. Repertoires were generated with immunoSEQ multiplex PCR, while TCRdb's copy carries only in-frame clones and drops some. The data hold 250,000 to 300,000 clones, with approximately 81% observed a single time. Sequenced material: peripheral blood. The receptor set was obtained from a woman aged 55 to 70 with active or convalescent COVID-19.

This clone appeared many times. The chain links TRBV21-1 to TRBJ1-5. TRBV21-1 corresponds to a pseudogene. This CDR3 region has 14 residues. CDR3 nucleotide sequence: TGTGCCAGCAGCAAAGGTCCCGTCCGTCAGCCCCAGCATTTT. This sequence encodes CASSKGPVRQPQHF.

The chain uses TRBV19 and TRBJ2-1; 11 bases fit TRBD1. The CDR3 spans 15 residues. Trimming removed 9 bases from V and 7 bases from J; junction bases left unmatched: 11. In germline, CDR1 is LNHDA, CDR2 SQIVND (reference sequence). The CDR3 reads CASNRDRGYGNEQFF. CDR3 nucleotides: TGTGCCAGCAACCGGGACAGGGGGTATGGTAATGAGCAGTTCTTC.

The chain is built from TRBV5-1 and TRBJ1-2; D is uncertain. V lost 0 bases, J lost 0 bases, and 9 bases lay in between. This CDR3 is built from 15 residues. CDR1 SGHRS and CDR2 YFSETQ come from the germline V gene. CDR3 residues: CASSLAGEANYGYTF. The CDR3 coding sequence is TGCGCCAGCAGCTTGGCCGGGGAAGCTAACTATGGCTACACCTTC.

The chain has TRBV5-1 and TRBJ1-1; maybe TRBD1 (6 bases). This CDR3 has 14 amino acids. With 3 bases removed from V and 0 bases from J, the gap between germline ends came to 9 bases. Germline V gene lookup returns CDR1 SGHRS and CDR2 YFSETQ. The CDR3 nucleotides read TGCGCCAGCAGCTACGGACAGATGAACACTGAAGCTTTCTTT. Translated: CASSYGQMNTEAFF.

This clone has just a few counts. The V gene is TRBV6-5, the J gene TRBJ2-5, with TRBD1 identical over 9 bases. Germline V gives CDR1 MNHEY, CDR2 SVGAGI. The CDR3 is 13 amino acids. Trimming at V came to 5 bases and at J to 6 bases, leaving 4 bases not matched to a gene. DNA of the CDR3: TGTGCCAGCAGTCCGGGACAGGGCCAGACCCAGTACTTC. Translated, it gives CASSPGQGQTQYF.

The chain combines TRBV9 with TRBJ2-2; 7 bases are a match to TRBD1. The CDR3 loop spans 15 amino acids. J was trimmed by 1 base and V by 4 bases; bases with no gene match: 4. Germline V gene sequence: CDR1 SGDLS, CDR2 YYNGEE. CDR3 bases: TGTGCCAGCAGCACCAACAGGGGGAACACCGGGGAGCTGTTTTTT. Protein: CASSTNRGNTGELFF. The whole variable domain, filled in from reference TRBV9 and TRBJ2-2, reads DSGVTQTPKHLITATGQRVTLRCSPRSGDLSVYWYQQSLDQGLQFLIQYYNGEERAKGNILERFSAQQFPDLHSELNLSSLELGDSALYFCASSTNRGNTGELFFGEGSRLTVL.

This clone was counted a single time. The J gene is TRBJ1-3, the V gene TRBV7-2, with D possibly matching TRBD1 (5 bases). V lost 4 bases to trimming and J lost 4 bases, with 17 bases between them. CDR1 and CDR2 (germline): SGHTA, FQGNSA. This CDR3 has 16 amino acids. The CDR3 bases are TGTGCCAGCAGCTCGGACATATCCCGGGCCGGAAACACCATATATTTT. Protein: CASSSDISRAGNTIYF.

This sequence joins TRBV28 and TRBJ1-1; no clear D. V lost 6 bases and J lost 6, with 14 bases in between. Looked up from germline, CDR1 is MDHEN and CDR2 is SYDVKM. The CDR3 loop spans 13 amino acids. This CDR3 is CASSVPGVPEAFF. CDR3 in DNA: TGTGCCAGCAGCGTCCCGGGTGTGCCTGAAGCTTTCTTT.

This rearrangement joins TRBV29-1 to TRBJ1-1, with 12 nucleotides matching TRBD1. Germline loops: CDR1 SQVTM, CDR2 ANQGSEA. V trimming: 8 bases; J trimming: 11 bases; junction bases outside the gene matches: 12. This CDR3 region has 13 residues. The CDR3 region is CSFIPGQGAGAFF. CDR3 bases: TGCAGCTTCATACCGGGACAGGGGGCAGGGGCTTTCTTT.

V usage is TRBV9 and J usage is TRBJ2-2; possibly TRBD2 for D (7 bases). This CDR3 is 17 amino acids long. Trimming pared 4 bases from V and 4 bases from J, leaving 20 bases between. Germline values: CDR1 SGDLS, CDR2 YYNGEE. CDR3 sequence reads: CASSTQRGGPATGELFF. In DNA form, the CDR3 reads TGTGCCAGCAGCACCCAGAGGGGGGGGCCGGCCACCGGGGAGCTGTTTTTT.

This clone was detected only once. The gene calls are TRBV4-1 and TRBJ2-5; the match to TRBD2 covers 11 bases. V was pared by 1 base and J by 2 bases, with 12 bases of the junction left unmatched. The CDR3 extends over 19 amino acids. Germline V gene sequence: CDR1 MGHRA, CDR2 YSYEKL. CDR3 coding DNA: TGCGCCAGCAGCCAAGGGGCATCTAGCGGGGGGTATAGGCAAGAGACCCAGTACTTC. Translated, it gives CASSQGASSGGYRQETQYF.

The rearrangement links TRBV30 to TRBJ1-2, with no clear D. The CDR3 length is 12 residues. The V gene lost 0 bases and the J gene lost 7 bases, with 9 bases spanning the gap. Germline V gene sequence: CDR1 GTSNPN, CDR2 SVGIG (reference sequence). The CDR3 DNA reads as TGTGCCTGGAGTGTATCCGGGGTTGGCTACACCTTC. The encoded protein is CAWSVSGVGYTF.

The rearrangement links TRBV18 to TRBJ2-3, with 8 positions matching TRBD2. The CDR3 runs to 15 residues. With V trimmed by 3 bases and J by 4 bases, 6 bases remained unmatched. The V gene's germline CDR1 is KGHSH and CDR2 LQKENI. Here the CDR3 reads CASSPTNGRADTQYF. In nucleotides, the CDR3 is TGTGCCAGCTCACCTACGAACGGGAGGGCAGATACGCAGTATTTT.

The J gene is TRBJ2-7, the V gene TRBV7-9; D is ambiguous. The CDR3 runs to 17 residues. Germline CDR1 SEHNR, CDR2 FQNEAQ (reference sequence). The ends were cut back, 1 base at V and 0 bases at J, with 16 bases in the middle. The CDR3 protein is CASSLGGRGRSSYEQYF. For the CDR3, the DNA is TGTGCCAGCAGCTTAGGCGGCAGAGGAAGGAGCTCCTACGAGCAGTACTTC.

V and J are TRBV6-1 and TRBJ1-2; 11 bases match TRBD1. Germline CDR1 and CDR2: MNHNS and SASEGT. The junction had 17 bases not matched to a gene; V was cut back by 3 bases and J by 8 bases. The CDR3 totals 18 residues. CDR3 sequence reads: CASSDDLWTGGAGIGYTF. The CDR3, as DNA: TGTGCCAGCAGTGACGACTTATGGACAGGGGGCGCGGGCATCGGCTACACCTTC.

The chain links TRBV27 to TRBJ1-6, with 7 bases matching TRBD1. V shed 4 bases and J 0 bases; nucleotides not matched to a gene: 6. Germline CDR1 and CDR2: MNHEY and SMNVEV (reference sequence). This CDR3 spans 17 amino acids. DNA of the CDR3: TGTGCCAGCAGTTACGACAGGGAAAGCTCCTATAATTCACCCCTCCACTTT. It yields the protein CASSYDRESSYNSPLHF.

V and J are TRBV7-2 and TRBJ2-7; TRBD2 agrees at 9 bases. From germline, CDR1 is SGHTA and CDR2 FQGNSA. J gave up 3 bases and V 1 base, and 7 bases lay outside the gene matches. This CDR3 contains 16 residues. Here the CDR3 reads CASSLEVSGGLYEQYF. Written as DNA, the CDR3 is TGTGCCAGCAGCTTAGAGGTTAGCGGGGGCCTCTACGAGCAGTACTTC.

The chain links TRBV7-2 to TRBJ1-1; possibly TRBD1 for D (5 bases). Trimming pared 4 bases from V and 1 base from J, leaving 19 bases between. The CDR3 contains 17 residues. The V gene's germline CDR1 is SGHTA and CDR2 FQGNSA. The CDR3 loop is CASSSPTLGGANTEAFF. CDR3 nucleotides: TGTGCCAGCAGCTCGCCTACCCTCGGGGGTGCGAACACTGAAGCTTTCTTT. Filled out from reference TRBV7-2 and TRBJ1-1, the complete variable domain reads GAGVSQSPSNKVTEKGKDVELRCDPISGHTALYWYRQSLGQGLEFLIYFQGNSAPDKSGLPSDRFSAERTGGSVSTLTIQRTQQEDSAVYLCASSSPTLGGANTEAFFGQGTRLTVV.

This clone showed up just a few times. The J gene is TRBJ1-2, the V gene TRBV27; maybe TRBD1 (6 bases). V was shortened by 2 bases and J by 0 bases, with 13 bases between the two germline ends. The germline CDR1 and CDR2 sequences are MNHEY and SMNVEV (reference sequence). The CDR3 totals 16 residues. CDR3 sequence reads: CASSLDRTSPNYGYTF. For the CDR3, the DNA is TGTGCCAGCAGTTTAGACAGGACAAGCCCTAACTATGGCTACACCTTC.

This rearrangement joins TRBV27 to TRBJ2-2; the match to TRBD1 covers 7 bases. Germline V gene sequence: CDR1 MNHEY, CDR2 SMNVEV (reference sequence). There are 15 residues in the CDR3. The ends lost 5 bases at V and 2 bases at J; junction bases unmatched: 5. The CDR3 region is CASSQNRGNTGELFF. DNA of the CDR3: TGTGCCAGCAGTCAGAACAGGGGTAACACCGGGGAGCTGTTTTTT.

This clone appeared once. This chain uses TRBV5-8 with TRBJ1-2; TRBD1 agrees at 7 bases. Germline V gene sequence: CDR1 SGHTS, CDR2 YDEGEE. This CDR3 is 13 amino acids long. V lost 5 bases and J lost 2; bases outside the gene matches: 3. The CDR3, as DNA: TGTGCCAGCAGGAACAGGGGCAACTATGGCTACACCTTC. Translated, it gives CASRNRGNYGYTF.

CDR3 bases: TGCAGTGCTAGAGAGTCTCTCGAGCAGTACTTC. Encoded protein: CSARESLEQYF. The chain couples TRBV20-1 to TRBJ2-7; D unresolved. The germline V gene has CDR1 DFQATT and CDR2 SNEGSKA (reference sequence). The germline V and J ends were trimmed by 0 bases and 6 bases, with 6 bases remaining between them. The CDR3 has 11 residues.

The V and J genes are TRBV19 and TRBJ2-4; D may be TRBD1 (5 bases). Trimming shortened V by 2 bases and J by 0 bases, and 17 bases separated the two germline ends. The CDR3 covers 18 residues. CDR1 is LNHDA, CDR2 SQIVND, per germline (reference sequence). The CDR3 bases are TGTGCCAGTAGTATATATCAGGACATCCTTCTAGCCAAAAACATTCAGTACTTC. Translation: CASSIYQDILLAKNIQYF.

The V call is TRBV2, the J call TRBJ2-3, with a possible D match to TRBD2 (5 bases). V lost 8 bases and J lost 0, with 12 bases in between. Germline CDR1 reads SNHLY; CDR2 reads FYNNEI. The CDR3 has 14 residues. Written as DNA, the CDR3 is TGTGCCAGCTCCGGGCGGGTTAGCACAGATACGCAGTATTTT. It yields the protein CASSGRVSTDTQYF. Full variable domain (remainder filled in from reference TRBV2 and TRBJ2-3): EPEVTQTPSHQVTQMGQEVILRCVPISNHLYFYWYRQILGQKVEFLVSFYNNEISEKSEIFDDQFSVERPDGSNFTLKIRSTKLEDSAMYFCASSGRVSTDTQYFGPGTRLTVL.

The DNA of the CDR3 is TGTGCCAGCAGCCCGAGTCGGGCCACGACGGGGCAGCCCCAGCATTTT. Amino acid sequence: CASSPSRATTGQPQHF. The chain employs TRBV7-2 and TRBJ1-5, with D uncertain. The CDR3 loop spans 16 amino acids. From germline, CDR1 is SGHTA and CDR2 FQGNSA. Trimming took off 5 bases at V and 7 bases at J, with 21 bases between the two ends. The entire variable domain, with the rest obtained from reference TRBV7-2 and TRBJ1-5, is as follows: GAGVSQSPSNKVTEKGKDVELRCDPISGHTALYWYRQSLGQGLEFLIYFQGNSAPDKSGLPSDRFSAERTGGSVSTLTIQRTQQEDSAVYLCASSPSRATTGQPQHFGDGTRLSIL.

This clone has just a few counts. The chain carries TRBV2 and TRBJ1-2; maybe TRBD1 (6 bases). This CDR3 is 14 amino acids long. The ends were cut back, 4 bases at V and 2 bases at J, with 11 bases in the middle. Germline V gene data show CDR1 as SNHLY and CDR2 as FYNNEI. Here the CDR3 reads CASSADSQNYGYTF. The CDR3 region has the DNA TGTGCCAGCAGTGCGGACAGCCAGAACTATGGCTACACCTTC.

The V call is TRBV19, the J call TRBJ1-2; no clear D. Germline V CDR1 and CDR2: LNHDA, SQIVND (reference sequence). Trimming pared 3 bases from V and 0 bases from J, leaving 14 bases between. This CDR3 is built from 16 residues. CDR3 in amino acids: CASSIWGGSSNYGYTF. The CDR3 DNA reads TGTGCCAGTAGTATCTGGGGAGGCTCTTCTAACTATGGCTACACCTTC.

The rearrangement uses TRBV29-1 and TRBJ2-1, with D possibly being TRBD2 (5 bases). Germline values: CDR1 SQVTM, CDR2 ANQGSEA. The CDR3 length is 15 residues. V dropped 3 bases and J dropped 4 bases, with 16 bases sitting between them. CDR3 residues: CSVEPTSAGYNEQFF. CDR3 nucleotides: TGCAGCGTTGAGCCCACTAGTGCCGGTTACAATGAGCAGTTCTTC.

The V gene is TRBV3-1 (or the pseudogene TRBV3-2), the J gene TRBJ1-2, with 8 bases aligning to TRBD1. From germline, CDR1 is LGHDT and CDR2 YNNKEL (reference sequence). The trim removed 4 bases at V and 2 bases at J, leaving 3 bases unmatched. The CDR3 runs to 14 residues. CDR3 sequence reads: CASSPDRENYGYTF. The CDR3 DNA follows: TGTGCCAGCAGCCCGGACAGGGAGAACTATGGCTACACCTTC.

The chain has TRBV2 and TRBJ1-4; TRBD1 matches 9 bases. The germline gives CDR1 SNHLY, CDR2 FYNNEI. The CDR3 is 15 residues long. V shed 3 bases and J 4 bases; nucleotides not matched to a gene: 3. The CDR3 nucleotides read TGTGCCAGCAGTGAGACAGGGGGTTTTAATGAAAAACTGTTTTTT. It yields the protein CASSETGGFNEKLFF.

The DNA for the CDR3 is TGTGCCAGCTCACCGCCAGGGGGCTCAGGCAATCAGCCCCAGCATTTT. As protein: CASSPPGGSGNQPQHF. The genes are TRBV18 and TRBJ1-5; 8 nucleotides agree with TRBD1. From germline, CDR1 is KGHSH and CDR2 LQKENI. The ends lost 3 bases at V and 2 bases at J; junction bases unmatched: 6. The length of the CDR3 is 16 residues.

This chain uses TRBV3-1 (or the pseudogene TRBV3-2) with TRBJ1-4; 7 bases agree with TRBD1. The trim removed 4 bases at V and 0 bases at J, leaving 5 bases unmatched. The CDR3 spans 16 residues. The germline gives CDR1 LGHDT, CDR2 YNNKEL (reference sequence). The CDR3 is CASSPPTGATNEKLFF. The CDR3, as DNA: TGTGCCAGCAGCCCTCCTACAGGGGCAACTAATGAAAAACTGTTTTTT.